Each of the 5 T cell receptor beta chains below was sequenced from the same sample in a study of tumor-infiltrating lymphocytes in primary liver carcinoma. Constant-region priming of about 520 ng total RNA yielded TCR beta cDNA. Libraries covering TCR beta were generated through three nested multiplex PCR rounds (using a slightly modified ARM-PCR). For roughly 10 cycles apiece, the opening two PCR rounds ran with TRBV1-TRBV30 forward primers and a C-beta reverse primer. TCRdb re-called the multiplex PCR reads with MiXCR, one entry per CDR3 protein. The data contain fewer than 90,000 distinct CDR3 sequences, approximately 77% of them singletons. For each extraction, RNA and DNA were obtained together from roughly 20-30 mg of unsorted bulk tissue. Source material: liver tumor tissue from sampling region 1. Subset meaning: tumor region T1, superior pole. The receptors derive from a middle-aged man with primary liver carcinoma and hepatitis B virus infection.

With regard to this clonotype: In this CDR3 the conserved last residue, phenylalanine or tryptophan, is missing, so a read error is likely. The rearrangement uses TRBV11-2 and TRBJ1-1; 12 positions agree with TRBD1. The CDR3 is 18 amino acids. CDR1 and CDR2 from the germline V gene are SGHAT and FQNNGV. Trimming cost V 6 bases and J 3 bases; bases outside gene matches: 14. In DNA form, the CDR3 reads TGTGCCAGCAGTTTGGATGGGGACAGGGGGCGCCGGTACACTGAAGCTTTCATT. Translated, it gives CASSLDGDRGRRYTEAFI.

With respect to this clonotype: The junction departs from germline at one end; a sequencing error may be responsible. The genes are TRBV11-2 and TRBJ2-7, with D possibly TRBD2 on 8 matching bases. Germline lookup yields CDR1 SGHAT and CDR2 FQNNGV. This CDR3 contains 15 residues. In DNA, the CDR3 is TGTGCCAGTAACCAATATTCGGGAGGGGGCTACGAACAGTACTTC. It encodes CASNQYSGGGYEQYF.

This chain links TRBV5-1 with TRBJ1-4, with 10 bases lining up with TRBD1. The CDR3 totals 17 residues. Germline values: CDR1 SGHRS, CDR2 YFSETQ. The trim removed 4 bases at V and 5 bases at J, leaving 11 bases unmatched. The CDR3 DNA reads as TGCGCCAGCAGCACCGTCCCGGGACAGGGGTTGAATGAAAAACTGTTTTTT. It yields the protein CASSTVPGQGLNEKLFF.

Comment on this clonotype: One junction end disagrees with the germline gene, perhaps due to a read error. This chain connects TRBV6-1 to TRBJ2-3, with a possible D match to TRBD1 (6 bases). Germline loops: CDR1 MNHNS, CDR2 SASEGT. The CDR3 loop spans 13 amino acids. CDR3 in DNA: TGTGCCAGCAGCTTGACAGGTAGCGATACGCACTATTTT. It translates to CASSLTGSDTHYF.

The J gene is TRBJ2-1, the V gene TRBV4-2; D is possibly TRBD1 or TRBD2 (6 bases each). Between the trimmed V and J ends, which lost 7 bases and 9 bases, there was a span of 16 bases. The CDR3 length is 13 residues. CDR1 LGHNA and CDR2 YNFKEQ come from the germline V gene. CDR3 DNA sequence: TGTGCCAGCAACCGACAGGAGGGTAGTGAGCAGTTCTTC. Translated: CASNRQEGSEQFF.